Listed below are T cell receptor beta chains from one sample, sequenced in a study of Graves' ophthalmopathy and Graves' hyperthyroidism. One entry per CDR3 protein results from TCRdb running MiXCR on the multiplex PCR reads. The sample includes more than 1,000,000 distinct CDR3 sequences, 35% to 40% of them seen just once. The sequencing input was peripheral blood or thyroid tissue (not recorded which). The receptors here all came from an adult man with Graves' hyperthyroidism. The CDR3 runs from the conserved cysteine through the conserved F or W. Each record gives: D gene, J gene, V gene, CDR3 length, clone size, CDR3 protein, CDR3 DNA. A D gene is named only where the DNA matches it firmly. Size is omitted from some rows. Given values are once, few, many or a class for expanded clones.

>TRBD2|TRBJ2-5|TRBV12-3/TRBV12-4|15|many
CASSPGSGGRETQYF
TGTGCCAGCAGTCCCGGATCGGGGGGAAGAGAGACCCAGTACTTC
>-|TRBJ2-7|TRBV7-9|12|-
CASSLGSTEQYF
TGTGCCAGCAGCTTGGGGAGTACCGAGCAGTACTTC
>-|TRBJ1-5|TRBV12-3/TRBV12-4|15|-
CASSGEGGVRQPQHF
TGTGCCAGCAGTGGAGAGGGGGGCGTTAGGCAGCCCCAGCATTTT
>TRBD2|TRBJ2-2|TRBV19|19|-
CASSPRGQAGGFRAGELFF
TGTGCCAGTAGTCCTAGGGGACAAGCGGGAGGTTTCCGGGCCGGGGAGCTGTTTTTT
>-|TRBJ2-2|TRBV5-1|14|few
CASSFGGEAGELFF
TGCGCCAGCAGCTTCGGAGGGGAGGCCGGGGAGCTGTTTTTT
>TRBD2|TRBJ2-3|TRBV14|12|few
CASSHLSGGQYF
TGTGCCAGCAGCCATTTAAGCGGGGGACAGTATTTT
>-|TRBJ1-1|TRBV20-1|12|-
CSARDQVGGAFF
TGCAGTGCTAGAGATCAGGTCGGCGGAGCTTTCTTT
>-|TRBJ2-5|TRBV7-6|17|-
CASSSARAGQFQETQYF
TGTGCCAGCAGCTCCGCCCGTGCGGGACAGTTTCAAGAGACCCAGTACTTC
>TRBD1|TRBJ1-4|TRBV7-8|19|many
CASSSSTGTGWATNEKLFF
TGTGCCAGCAGCTCGTCGACCGGGACAGGGTGGGCAACTAATGAAAAACTGTTTTTT
>-|TRBJ1-2|TRBV5-1|14|many
CASSLEAGAYGYTF
TGCGCCAGCAGCTTGGAGGCAGGGGCTTATGGCTACACCTTC
>TRBD2|TRBJ2-5|TRBV7-9|18|-
CASSQVPSSLAGDGTQYF
TGCGCCAGCAGCCAAGTCCCTTCGTCGCTAGCGGGAGATGGGACCCAGTACTTC
>-|TRBJ1-2|TRBV10-3|12|-
CASQSGIYGYTF
TGTGCCTCCCAATCGGGTATCTATGGCTACACCTTC
>-|TRBJ1-2|TRBV10-3|13|-
CAISDPRDDGYTF
TGTGCCATCAGTGACCCTCGGGATGATGGCTACACCTTC
>TRBD1|TRBJ1-1|TRBV29-1|12|many
CSAAGGQTEAFF
TGCAGCGCCGCAGGGGGCCAAACTGAAGCTTTCTTT
>-|TRBJ2-7|TRBV9|15|many
CASSVDGSGSYEQYF
TGTGCCAGCAGCGTAGACGGGTCAGGCTCCTACGAGCAGTACTTC
>-|TRBJ2-7|TRBV25-1|12|many
CASSDSDREQYF
TGTGCCAGCAGTGATTCCGACCGCGAGCAGTACTTC
>TRBD2|TRBJ2-2|TRBV10-3|14|-
CAISESLGGRELFF
TGTGCCATCAGTGAGTCGCTCGGGGGGAGGGAGCTGTTTTTT
>TRBD1|TRBJ1-2|TRBV15|18|many
CATSRGVAGTGLLYGYTF
TGTGCCACCAGCAGAGGGGTGGCCGGGACAGGGCTCCTCTATGGCTACACCTTC
>TRBD2|TRBJ2-2|TRBV2|14|many
CASNSPGRGGELFF
TGTGCCAGCAATTCCCCCGGGAGGGGCGGGGAGCTGTTTTTT
>TRBD1|TRBJ1-1|TRBV15|14|-
CATSRDRGTTEAFF
TGTGCCACCAGCAGAGACAGGGGGACCACTGAAGCTTTCTTT
>TRBD2|TRBJ2-6|TRBV29-1|16|once
CSVRPGGGTGANVLTF
TGCAGCGTTCGCCCGGGGGGGGGCACCGGGGCCAACGTCCTGACTTTC